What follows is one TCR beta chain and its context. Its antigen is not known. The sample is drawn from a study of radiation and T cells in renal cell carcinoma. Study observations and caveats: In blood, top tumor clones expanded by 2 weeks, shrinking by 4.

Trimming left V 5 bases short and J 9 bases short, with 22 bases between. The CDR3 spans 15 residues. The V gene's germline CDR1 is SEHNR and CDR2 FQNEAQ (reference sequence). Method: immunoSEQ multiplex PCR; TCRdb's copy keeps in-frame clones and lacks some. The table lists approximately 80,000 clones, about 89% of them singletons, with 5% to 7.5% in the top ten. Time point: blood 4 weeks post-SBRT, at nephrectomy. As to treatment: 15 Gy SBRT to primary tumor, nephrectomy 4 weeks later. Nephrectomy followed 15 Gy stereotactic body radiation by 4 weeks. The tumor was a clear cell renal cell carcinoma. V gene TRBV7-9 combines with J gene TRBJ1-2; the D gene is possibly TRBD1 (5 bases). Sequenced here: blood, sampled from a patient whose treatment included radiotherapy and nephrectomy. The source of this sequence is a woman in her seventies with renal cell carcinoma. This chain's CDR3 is CASSALSRGVTSYTF. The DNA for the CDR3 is TGTGCCAGCAGCGCCCTTAGCCGGGGCGTGACGAGCTACACCTTC.